These 9 T cell receptor beta chains share one sample of origin, sequenced in a study of blood T cell repertoires in COVID-19. Repertoires were generated with immunoSEQ multiplex PCR, while TCRdb's copy carries only in-frame clones and drops some. Seen here are under 200,000 clones, roughly 83% observed once, and the top ten hold around 5%. Sequenced material: PBMCs or T cells enriched from blood (not recorded which). These receptors all stem from a man in his forties or fifties with acute COVID-19.

This chain uses TRBV7-2 with TRBJ2-5; 11 positions agree with TRBD2. The V and J ends lost 1 base and 6 bases, in that order; junction bases with no gene match: 1. The CDR3 has 14 amino acids. Germline values: CDR1 SGHTA, CDR2 FQGNSA. The CDR3 loop reads CASSLGLAGQTQYF. CDR3 DNA sequence: TGTGCCAGCAGCTTAGGACTAGCGGGGCAGACCCAGTACTTC.

V is TRBV5-5 and J is TRBJ1-4; D ambiguous. The CDR3 loop spans 16 amino acids. Germline-derived CDR1 and CDR2 are SGHKS and YYEKEE (reference sequence). V gave up 4 bases and J gave up 0 bases, with 13 bases separating them. CDR3 coding DNA: TGTGCCAGCAGCCCTAGCCTCGGACCAACTAATGAAAAACTGTTTTTT. Translated: CASSPSLGPTNEKLFF.

The chain combines TRBV12-3 or TRBV12-4 with TRBJ2-3; TRBD2 is a possible D gene (6 bases). V lost 4 bases to trimming and J lost 8 bases, with 7 bases between them. CDR3 length: 11 residues. The CDR3 sequence: CASSWRGTQYF. DNA for the CDR3: TGTGCCAGCAGTTGGCGGGGTACGCAGTATTTT.

This sequence joins TRBV20-1 and TRBJ1-1; D not resolved. This CDR3 comprises 11 residues. Germline loops: CDR1 DFQATT, CDR2 SNEGSKA (reference sequence). V was pared by 2 bases and J by 7 bases, with 8 bases between. Here the CDR3 reads CSARLVSEAFF. CDR3 bases: TGCAGTGCTAGACTGGTGAGTGAAGCTTTCTTT.

The gene calls are TRBV7-9 and TRBJ2-1; D is undetermined. The CDR3 spans 14 residues. Germline V gene data show CDR1 as SEHNR and CDR2 as FQNEAQ (reference sequence). The V end was cut by 5 bases, the J end by 5 bases, with 13 bases between. The CDR3 region is CASSTAAPHNEQFF. CDR3 bases: TGTGCCAGCAGCACCGCGGCCCCCCACAATGAGCAGTTCTTC.

The J gene is TRBJ1-2, the V gene TRBV7-3; a possible D gene is TRBD1 (6 bases). The CDR3 contains 16 residues. Germline V gives CDR1 SGHTA, CDR2 FQGTGA. V was cut by 0 bases and J by 2 bases, with 13 bases left in between. DNA for the CDR3: TGTGCCAGCAGCTTAACGGGGGCCTCGTACAACTATGGCTACACCTTC. Its protein product is CASSLTGASYNYGYTF.

The chain uses TRBV11-2 and TRBJ2-5; D is possibly TRBD1 (6 bases). The CDR3 is 16 residues long. Germline V gene data show CDR1 as SGHAT and CDR2 as FQNNGV. The V gene lost 4 bases and the J gene lost 3 bases, with 18 bases spanning the gap. The CDR3 coding sequence is TGTGCCAGCAGCTCCCTTCAGGGACACGTGAAAGAGACCCAGTACTTC. It encodes CASSSLQGHVKETQYF.

The chain employs TRBV5-8 and TRBJ1-6, with D possibly TRBD1 on 6 matching bases. Looked up from germline, CDR1 is SGHTS and CDR2 is YDEGEE. The CDR3 spans 15 residues. V lost 0 bases and J 11 bases, leaving 15 bases between the germline ends. CDR3 in amino acids: CASSLVEGGTTPLHF. As DNA, the CDR3 is TGTGCCAGCAGCTTGGTAGAGGGAGGGACAACACCCCTCCACTTT. Together with reference TRBV5-8 and TRBJ1-6, the CDR3 gives the full variable domain: EAGVTQSPTHLIKTRGQQATLRCSPISGHTSVYWYQQALGLGLQFLLWYDEGEERNRGNFPPRFSGRQFPNYSSELNVNALELEDSALYLCASSLVEGGTTPLHFGNGTRLTVT.

This rearrangement joins TRBV9 to TRBJ1-1; D gene uncertain. This CDR3 comprises 13 residues. Looked up from germline, CDR1 is SGDLS and CDR2 is YYNGEE. The V gene lost 0 bases and the J gene lost 6 bases, with 9 bases spanning the gap. CDR3 nucleotide sequence: TGTGCCAGCAGCGTAGGGCAATTTGCTGAAGCTTTCTTT. It yields the protein CASSVGQFAEAFF.